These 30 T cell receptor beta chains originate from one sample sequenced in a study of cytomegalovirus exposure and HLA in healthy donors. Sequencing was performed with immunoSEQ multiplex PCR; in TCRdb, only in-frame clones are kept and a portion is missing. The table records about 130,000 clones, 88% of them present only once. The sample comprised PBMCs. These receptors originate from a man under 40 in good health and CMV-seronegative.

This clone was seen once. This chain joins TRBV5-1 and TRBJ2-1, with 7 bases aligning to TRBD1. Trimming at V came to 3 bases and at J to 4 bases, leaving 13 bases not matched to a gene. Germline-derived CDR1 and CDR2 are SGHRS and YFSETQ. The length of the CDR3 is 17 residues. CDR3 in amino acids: CASSSTSTGEEYNEQFF. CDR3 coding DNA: TGCGCCAGCAGCTCAACGTCCACAGGGGAAGAATACAATGAGCAGTTCTTC.

CDR3: CASSLGGYAEAFF. Here the CDR3 DNA reads TGTGCCAGCAGCTTGGGAGGGTACGCTGAAGCTTTCTTT. The chain has TRBV5-6 and TRBJ1-1; D is uncertain. This CDR3 has 13 residues. Looked up from germline, CDR1 is SGHDT and CDR2 is YYEEEE. With 0 bases removed from V and 6 bases from J, the gap between germline ends came to 9 bases. The full variable domain, completed using reference TRBV5-6 and TRBJ1-1, is DAGVTQSPTHLIKTRGQQVTLRCSPKSGHDTVSWYQQALGQGPQFIFQYYEEEERQRGNFPDRFSGHQFPNYSSELNVNALLLGDSALYLCASSLGGYAEAFFGQGTRLTVV.

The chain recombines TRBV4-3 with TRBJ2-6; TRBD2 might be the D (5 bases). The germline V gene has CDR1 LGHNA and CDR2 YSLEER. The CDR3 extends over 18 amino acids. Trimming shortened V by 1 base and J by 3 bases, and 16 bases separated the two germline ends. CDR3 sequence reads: CASSQGQDGGSGANVLTF. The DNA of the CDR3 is TGCGCCAGCAGCCAAGGGCAAGACGGAGGTAGTGGGGCCAACGTCCTGACTTTC.

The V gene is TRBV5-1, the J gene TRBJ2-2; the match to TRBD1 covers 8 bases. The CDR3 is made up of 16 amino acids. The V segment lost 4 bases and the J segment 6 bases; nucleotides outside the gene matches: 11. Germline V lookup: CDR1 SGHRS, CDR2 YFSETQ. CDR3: CASSLNGQGSPGELFF. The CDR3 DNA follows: TGCGCCAGCAGCCTAAATGGACAGGGTTCTCCCGGGGAGCTGTTTTTT.

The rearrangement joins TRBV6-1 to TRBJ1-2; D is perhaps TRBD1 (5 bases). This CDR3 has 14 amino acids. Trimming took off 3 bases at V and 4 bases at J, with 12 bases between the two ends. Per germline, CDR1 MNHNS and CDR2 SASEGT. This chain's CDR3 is CASSDLDTVYGYTF. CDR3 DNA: TGTGCCAGCAGTGACCTGGACACGGTCTATGGCTACACCTTC.

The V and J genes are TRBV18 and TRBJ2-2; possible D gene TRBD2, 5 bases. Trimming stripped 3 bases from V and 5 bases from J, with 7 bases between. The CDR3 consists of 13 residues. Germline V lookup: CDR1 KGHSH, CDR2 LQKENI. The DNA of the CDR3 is TGTGCCAGCTCACCCCGGGATACCGGGGAGCTGTTTTTT. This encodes CASSPRDTGELFF.

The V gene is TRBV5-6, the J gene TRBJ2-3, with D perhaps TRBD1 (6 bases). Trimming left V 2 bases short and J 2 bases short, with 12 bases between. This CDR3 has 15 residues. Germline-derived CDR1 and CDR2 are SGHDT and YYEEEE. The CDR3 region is CASSLEGDNTDTQYF. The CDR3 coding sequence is TGTGCCAGCAGCTTAGAAGGGGACAACACAGATACGCAGTATTTT.

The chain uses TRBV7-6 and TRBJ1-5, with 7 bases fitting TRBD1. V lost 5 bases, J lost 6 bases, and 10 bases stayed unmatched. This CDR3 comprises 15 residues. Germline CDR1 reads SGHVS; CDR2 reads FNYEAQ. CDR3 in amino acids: CASSRKRGPGQPQHF. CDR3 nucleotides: TGTGCCAGCAGCCGGAAAAGGGGGCCGGGTCAGCCCCAGCATTTT.

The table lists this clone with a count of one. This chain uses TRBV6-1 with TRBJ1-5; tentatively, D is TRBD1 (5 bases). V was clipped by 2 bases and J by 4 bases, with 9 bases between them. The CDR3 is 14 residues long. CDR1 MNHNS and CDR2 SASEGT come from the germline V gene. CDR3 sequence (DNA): TGTGCCAGCAGTGAAAGGCAGGGTAATCAGCCCCAGCATTTT. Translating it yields CASSERQGNQPQHF.

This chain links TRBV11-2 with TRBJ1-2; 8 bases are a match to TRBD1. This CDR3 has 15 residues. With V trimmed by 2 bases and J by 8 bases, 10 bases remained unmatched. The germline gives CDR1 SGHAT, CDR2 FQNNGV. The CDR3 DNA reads TGTGCCAGCAGCTTATTCCCCAGGGGGCATCAGGGCTACACCTTC. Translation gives CASSLFPRGHQGYTF.

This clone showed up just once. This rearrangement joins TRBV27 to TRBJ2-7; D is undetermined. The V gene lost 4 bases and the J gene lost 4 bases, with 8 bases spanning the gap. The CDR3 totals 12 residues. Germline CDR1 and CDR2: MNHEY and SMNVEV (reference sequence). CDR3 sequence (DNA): TGTGCCAGCAGTTCCCCTCGGTACGAGCAGTACTTC. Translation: CASSSPRYEQYF.

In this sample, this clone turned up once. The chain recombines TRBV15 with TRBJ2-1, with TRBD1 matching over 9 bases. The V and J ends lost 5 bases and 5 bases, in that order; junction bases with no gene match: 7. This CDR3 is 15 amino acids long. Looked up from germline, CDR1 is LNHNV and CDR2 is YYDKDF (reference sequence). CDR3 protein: CATSPGQGVDNEQFF. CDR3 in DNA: TGTGCCACCAGCCCGGGACAGGGAGTGGACAATGAGCAGTTCTTC.

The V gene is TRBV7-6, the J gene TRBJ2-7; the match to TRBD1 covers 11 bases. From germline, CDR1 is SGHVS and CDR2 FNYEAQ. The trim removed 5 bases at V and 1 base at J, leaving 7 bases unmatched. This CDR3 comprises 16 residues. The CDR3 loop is CASSPLGTGGSYEQYF. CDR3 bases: TGTGCCAGCAGCCCGCTGGGGACAGGGGGATCCTACGAGCAGTACTTC.

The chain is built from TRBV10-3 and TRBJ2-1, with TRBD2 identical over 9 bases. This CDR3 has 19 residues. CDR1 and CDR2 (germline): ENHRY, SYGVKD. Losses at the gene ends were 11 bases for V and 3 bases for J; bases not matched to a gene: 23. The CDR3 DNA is TGTGCCCAATCAGATACGGGACGTACGACTAGCGGAGACTACAATGAGCAGTTCTTC. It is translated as CAQSDTGRTTSGDYNEQFF.

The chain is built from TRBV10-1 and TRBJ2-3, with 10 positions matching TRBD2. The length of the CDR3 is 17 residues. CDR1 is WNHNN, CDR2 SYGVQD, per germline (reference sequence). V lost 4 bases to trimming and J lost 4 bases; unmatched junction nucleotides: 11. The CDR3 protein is CASSGTLAGGFSDTQYF. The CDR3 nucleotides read TGCGCCAGCAGTGGTACCTTAGCGGGAGGATTTTCAGATACGCAGTATTTT.

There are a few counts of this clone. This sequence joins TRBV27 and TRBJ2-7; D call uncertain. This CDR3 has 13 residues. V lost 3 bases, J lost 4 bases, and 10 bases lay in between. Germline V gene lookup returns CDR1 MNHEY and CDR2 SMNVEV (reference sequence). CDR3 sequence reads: CASSLSGAYEQYF. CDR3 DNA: TGTGCCAGCAGTTTGAGTGGAGCTTACGAGCAGTACTTC.

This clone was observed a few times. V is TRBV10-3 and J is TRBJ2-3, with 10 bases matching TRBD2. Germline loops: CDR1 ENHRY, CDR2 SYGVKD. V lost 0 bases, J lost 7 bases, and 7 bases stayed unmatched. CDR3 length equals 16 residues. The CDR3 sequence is CAISESIAGGENTQYF. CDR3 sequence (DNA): TGTGCCATCAGTGAGTCGATAGCGGGAGGAGAGAATACGCAGTATTTT.

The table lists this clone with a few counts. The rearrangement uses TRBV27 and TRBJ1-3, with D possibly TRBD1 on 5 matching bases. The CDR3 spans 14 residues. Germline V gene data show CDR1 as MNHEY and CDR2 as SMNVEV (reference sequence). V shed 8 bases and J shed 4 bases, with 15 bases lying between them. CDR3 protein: CASRTFRQGNTIYF. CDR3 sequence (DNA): TGTGCCAGCCGGACCTTTAGACAGGGAAACACCATATATTTT.

CDR3 coding DNA: TGCGCCAGCAGCTCCGGAGGGGGCATGAACACTGAAGCTTTCTTT. Encoded protein: CASSSGGGMNTEAFF. The rearrangement uses TRBV5-1 and TRBJ1-1, with TRBD1 identical over 7 bases. The germline gives CDR1 SGHRS, CDR2 YFSETQ. The CDR3 loop spans 15 amino acids. The V and J ends lost 3 bases and 0 bases, in that order; junction bases with no gene match: 5.

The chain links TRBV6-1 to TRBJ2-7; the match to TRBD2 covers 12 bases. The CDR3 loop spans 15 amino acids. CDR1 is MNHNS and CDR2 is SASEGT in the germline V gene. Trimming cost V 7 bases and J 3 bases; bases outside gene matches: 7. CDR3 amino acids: CASNAGTSGLYEQYF. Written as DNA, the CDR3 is TGTGCCAGCAATGCAGGGACTAGCGGGCTCTACGAGCAGTACTTC.

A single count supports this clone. CDR3: CASAGNLDYGYTF. The CDR3 DNA is TGTGCCAGCGCAGGGAACCTAGACTATGGCTACACCTTC. The chain has TRBV2 and TRBJ1-2; possible D gene TRBD1, 5 bases. Germline loops: CDR1 SNHLY, CDR2 FYNNEI. V was shortened by 8 bases and J by 3 bases, with 13 bases between the two germline ends. CDR3 size: 13 residues. Based on the CDR3 plus reference TRBV2 and TRBJ1-2, the full variable domain is EPEVTQTPSHQVTQMGQEVILRCVPISNHLYFYWYRQILGQKVEFLVSFYNNEISEKSEIFDDQFSVERPDGSNFTLKIRSTKLEDSAMYFCASAGNLDYGYTFGSGTRLTVV.

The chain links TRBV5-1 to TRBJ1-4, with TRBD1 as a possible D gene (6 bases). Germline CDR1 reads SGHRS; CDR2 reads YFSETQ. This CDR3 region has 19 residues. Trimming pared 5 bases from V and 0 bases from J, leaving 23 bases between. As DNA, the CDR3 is TGCGCCAGCAGTCCTGGGGGGGGCGCAAGGAGAACAACTAATGAAAAACTGTTTTTT. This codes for CASSPGGGARRTTNEKLFF.

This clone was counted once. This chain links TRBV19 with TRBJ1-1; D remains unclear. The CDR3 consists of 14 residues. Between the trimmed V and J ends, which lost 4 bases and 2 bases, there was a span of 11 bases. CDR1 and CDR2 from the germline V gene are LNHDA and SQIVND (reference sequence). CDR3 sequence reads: CASSTRWSNTEAFF. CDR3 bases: TGTGCCAGTAGTACGCGATGGTCCAACACTGAAGCTTTCTTT.

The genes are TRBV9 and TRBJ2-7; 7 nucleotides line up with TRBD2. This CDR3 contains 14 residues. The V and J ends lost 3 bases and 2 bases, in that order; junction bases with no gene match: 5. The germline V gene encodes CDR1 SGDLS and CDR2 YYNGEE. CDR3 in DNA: TGTGCCAGCAGCGCATCTAGCGGTACCTACGAGCAGTACTTC. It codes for CASSASSGTYEQYF. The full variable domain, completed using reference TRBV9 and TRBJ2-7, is DSGVTQTPKHLITATGQRVTLRCSPRSGDLSVYWYQQSLDQGLQFLIQYYNGEERAKGNILERFSAQQFPDLHSELNLSSLELGDSALYFCASSASSGTYEQYFGPGTRLTVT.

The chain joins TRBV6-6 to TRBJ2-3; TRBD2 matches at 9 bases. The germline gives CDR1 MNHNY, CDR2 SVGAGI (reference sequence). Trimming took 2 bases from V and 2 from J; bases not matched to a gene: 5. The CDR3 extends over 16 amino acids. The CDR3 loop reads CASSYGLAGTTDTQYF. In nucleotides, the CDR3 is TGTGCCAGCAGTTACGGTCTAGCGGGGACCACAGATACGCAGTATTTT.

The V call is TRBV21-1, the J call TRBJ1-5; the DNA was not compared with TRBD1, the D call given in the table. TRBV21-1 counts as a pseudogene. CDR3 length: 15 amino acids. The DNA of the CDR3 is TGTGCCAGCAGGACAGGGTTAACTATCAATCAGCCCCAGCATTTT. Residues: CASRTGLTINQPQHF.

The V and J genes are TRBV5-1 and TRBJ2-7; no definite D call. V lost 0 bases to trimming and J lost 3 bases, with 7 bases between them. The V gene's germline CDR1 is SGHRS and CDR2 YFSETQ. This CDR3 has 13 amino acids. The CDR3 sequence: CASSLDYFYEQYF. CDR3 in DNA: TGCGCCAGCAGCTTGGACTACTTCTACGAGCAGTACTTC. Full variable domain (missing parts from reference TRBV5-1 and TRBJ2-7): KAGVTQTPRYLIKTRGQQVTLSCSPISGHRSVSWYQQTPGQGLQFLFEYFSETQRNKGNFPGRFSGRQFSNSRSEMNVSTLELGDSALYLCASSLDYFYEQYFGPGTRLTVT.

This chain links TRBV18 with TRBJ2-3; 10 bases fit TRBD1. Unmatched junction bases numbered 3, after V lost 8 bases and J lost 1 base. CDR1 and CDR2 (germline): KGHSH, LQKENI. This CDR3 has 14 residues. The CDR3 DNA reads TGTGCCAGCGCCGGGACAGGGGGCACAGATACGCAGTATTTT. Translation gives CASAGTGGTDTQYF.

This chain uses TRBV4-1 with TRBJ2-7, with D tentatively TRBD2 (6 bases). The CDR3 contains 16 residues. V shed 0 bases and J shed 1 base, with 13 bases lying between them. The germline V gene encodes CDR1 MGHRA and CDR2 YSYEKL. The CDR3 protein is CASSQEKTRGSYEQYF. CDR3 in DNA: TGCGCCAGCAGCCAAGAGAAGACTAGGGGTTCCTACGAGCAGTACTTC.

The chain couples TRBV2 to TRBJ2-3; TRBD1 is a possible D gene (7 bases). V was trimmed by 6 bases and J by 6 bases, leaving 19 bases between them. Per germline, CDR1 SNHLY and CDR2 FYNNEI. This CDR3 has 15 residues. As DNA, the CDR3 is TGTGCCAGCAGCCCCGGGGGACAGCTCAGTGATACGCAGTATTTT. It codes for CASSPGGQLSDTQYF.